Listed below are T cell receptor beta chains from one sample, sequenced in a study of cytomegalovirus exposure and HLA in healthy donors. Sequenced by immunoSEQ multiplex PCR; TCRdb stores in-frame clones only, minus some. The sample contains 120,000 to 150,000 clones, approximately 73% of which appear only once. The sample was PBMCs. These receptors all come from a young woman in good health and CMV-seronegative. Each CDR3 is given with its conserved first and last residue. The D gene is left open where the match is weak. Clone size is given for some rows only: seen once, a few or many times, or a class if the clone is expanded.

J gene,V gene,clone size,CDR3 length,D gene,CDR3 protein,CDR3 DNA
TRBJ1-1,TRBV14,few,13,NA,CASSRSGTNEAFF,TGTGCCAGCAGTCGGAGCGGGACAAATGAAGCTTTCTTT
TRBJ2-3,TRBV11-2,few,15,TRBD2,CASSIAGTSTDTQYF,TGTGCCAGCAGTATAGCGGGAACAAGCACAGATACGCAGTATTTT
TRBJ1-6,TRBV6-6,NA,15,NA,CASRRGRDISSPLHF,TGTGCCAGCAGGCGCGGACGGGACATCAGTTCACCCCTCCACTTT
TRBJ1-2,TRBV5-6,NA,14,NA,CASSSDSVTYGYTF,TGTGCCAGCAGCTCAGACTCCGTCACCTATGGCTACACCTTC
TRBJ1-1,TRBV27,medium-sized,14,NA,CASSLTAGNTEAFF,TGTGCCAGCAGTTTGACAGCAGGGAACACTGAAGCTTTCTTT
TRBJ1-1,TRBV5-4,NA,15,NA,CASSLTQGPGTEAFF,TGTGCCAGCAGCTTGACTCAGGGGCCGGGCACTGAAGCTTTCTTT
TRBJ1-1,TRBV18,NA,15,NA,CASSPFDHIDTEAFF,TGTGCCAGCTCACCGTTCGATCACATCGACACTGAAGCTTTCTTT
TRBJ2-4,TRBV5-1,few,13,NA,CASSLGQKNIQYF,TGCGCCAGCAGCTTGGGACAGAAAAACATTCAGTACTTC
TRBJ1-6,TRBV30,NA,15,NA,CAWSPTGTHNSPLHF,TGTGCCTGGAGTCCGACGGGAACCCATAATTCACCCCTCCACTTT
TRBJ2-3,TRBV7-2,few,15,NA,CASSFSGASTDTQYF,TGTGCCAGCAGTTTCTCAGGGGCCAGCACAGATACGCAGTATTTT
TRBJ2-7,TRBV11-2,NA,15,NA,CASSFDWTDSYEQYF,TGTGCCAGCAGCTTCGATTGGACAGACTCCTACGAGCAGTACTTC
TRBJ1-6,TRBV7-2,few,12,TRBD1,CASTRDRATLHF,TGTGCCAGCACCCGGGACAGGGCAACCCTCCACTTT
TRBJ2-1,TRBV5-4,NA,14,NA,CASSYQRVDNEQFF,TGTGCCAGCAGTTACCAGAGGGTTGACAATGAGCAGTTCTTC
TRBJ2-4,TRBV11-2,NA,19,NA,CASSLVARWDTLAKNSQYF,TGTGCCAGCAGCTTAGTCGCCAGGTGGGACACCCTAGCCAAAAACAGTCAGTACTTC
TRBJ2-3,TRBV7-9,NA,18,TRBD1,CASSLSPWTGASTDTQYF,TGTGCCAGCAGCTTATCCCCTTGGACAGGGGCTAGCACAGATACGCAGTATTTT
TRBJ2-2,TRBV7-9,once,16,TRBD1,CASSPGTDMNTGELFF,TGTGCCAGCAGCCCAGGGACAGACATGAACACCGGGGAGCTGTTTTTT
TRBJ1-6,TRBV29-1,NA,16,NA,CSVDLGGSSYNSPLHF,TGCAGCGTTGACCTGGGGGGGAGCTCCTATAATTCACCCCTCCACTTT
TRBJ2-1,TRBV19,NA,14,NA,CASSIGTLWNEQFF,TGTGCCAGTAGTATAGGTACCCTATGGAATGAGCAGTTCTTC
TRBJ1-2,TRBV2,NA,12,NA,CASSGTSYGYTF,TGTGCCAGCAGTGGTACGAGCTATGGCTACACCTTC
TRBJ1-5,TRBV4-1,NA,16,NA,CASSQSLGAGNQPQHF,TGCGCCAGCAGCCAAAGTTTGGGGGCAGGCAATCAGCCCCAGCATTTT
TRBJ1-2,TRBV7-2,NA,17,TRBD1,CASSLGGTGSISYGYTF,TGTGCCAGCAGCTTAGGGGGGACAGGGAGCATCAGCTATGGCTACACCTTC
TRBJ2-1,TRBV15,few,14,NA,CATRGGGGYNEQFF,TGTGCCACCAGGGGGGGAGGGGGCTACAATGAGCAGTTCTTC
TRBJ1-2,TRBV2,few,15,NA,CASRLTRATKGGYTF,TGTGCCAGCAGACTTACCAGGGCAACTAAGGGTGGCTACACCTTC
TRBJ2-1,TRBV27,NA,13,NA,CASSLSSYNEQFF,TGTGCCAGCAGTTTATCCAGTTACAATGAGCAGTTCTTC
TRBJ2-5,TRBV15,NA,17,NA,CATSRGDSGGSQETQYF,TGTGCCACCAGCAGAGGGGACAGCGGGGGTTCACAAGAGACCCAGTACTTC
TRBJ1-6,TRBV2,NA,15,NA,CASSAGGASNSPLHF,TGTGCCAGCAGTGCCGGGGGGGCCTCAAATTCACCCCTCCACTTT
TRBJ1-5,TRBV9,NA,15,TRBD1,CASSVGQGIGQPQHF,TGTGCCAGCAGCGTGGGACAGGGGATTGGTCAGCCCCAGCATTTT
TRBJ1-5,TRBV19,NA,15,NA,CASTPWGNLNQPQHF,TGTGCCAGTACCCCCTGGGGCAACCTTAATCAGCCCCAGCATTTT
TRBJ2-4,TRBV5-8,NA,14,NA,CASGQKLAKNIQYF,TGTGCCAGCGGGCAGAAGCTAGCCAAAAACATTCAGTACTTC
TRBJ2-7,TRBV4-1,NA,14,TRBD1,CASSWTGGTYEQYF,TGCGCCAGCAGTTGGACAGGGGGCACCTACGAGCAGTACTTC
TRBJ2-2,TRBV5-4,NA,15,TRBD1,CASSLKQGHTGELFF,TGTGCCAGCAGCTTGAAACAGGGGCACACCGGGGAGCTGTTTTTT
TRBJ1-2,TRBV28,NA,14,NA,CASSSRFFGGGYTF,TGTGCCAGCAGTTCCCGGTTTTTCGGGGGTGGCTACACCTTC
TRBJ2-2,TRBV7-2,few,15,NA,CASSRWTAIPGELFF,TGTGCCAGCAGCCGATGGACAGCCATACCCGGGGAGCTGTTTTTT
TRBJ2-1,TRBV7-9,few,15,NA,CASSLGFKGYDEQFF,TGTGCCAGCAGCTTAGGGTTTAAGGGGTACGATGAGCAGTTCTTC
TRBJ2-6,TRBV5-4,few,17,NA,CASSPKGGASGANVLTF,TGTGCCAGCAGCCCCAAAGGGGGGGCCTCTGGGGCCAACGTCCTGACTTTC
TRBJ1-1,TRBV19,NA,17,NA,CASSIPRSGQYPAEAFF,TGTGCCAGTAGTATCCCGAGGTCGGGACAATATCCGGCTGAAGCTTTCTTT
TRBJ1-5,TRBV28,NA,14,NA,CASSLGGSNQPQHF,TGTGCCAGCAGTTTAGGAGGGAGCAATCAGCCCCAGCATTTT
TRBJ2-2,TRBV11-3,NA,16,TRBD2,CASSWTSGPNTGELFF,TGTGCCAGCAGCTGGACTAGCGGACCGAACACCGGGGAGCTGTTTTTT
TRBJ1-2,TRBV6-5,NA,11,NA,CASSHGLGYTF,TGTGCCAGCTCCCATGGGCTGGGCTACACCTTC
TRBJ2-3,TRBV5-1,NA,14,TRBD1,CASSRGQGADTQYF,TGCGCCAGCAGCCGAGGACAGGGAGCAGATACGCAGTATTTT
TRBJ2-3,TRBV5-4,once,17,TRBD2,CASRGAGGSAVGNTQYF,TGTGCCAGCCGGGGAGCGGGAGGGAGTGCCGTGGGAAATACGCAGTATTTT
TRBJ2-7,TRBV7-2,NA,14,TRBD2,CASSWAGGRDEQYF,TGTGCCAGCAGCTGGGCGGGGGGGAGGGACGAGCAGTACTTC
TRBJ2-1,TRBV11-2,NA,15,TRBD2,CASRGLAGVGNEQFF,TGTGCCAGCAGGGGACTAGCGGGAGTAGGAAATGAGCAGTTCTTC
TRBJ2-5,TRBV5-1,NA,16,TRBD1,CASSSGQGVGQETQYF,TGCGCCAGCAGCTCCGGACAGGGGGTGGGCCAAGAGACCCAGTACTTC
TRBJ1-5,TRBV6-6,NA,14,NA,CASSWGGARQPQHF,TGTGCCAGCAGCTGGGGGGGGGCGCGGCAGCCCCAGCATTTT
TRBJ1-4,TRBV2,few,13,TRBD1,CASSPTGVEKLFF,TGTGCCAGCAGCCCCACAGGGGTTGAAAAACTGTTTTTT
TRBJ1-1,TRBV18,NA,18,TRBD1,CASSRRTGGSEGHTEAFF,TGTGCCAGCTCACGAAGGACAGGTGGATCTGAGGGCCACACTGAAGCTTTCTTT
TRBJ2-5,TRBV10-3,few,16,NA,CAISEGGVQTQETQYF,TGTGCCATCAGTGAGGGCGGGGTACAGACTCAAGAGACCCAGTACTTC
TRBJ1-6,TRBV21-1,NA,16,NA,CASSKDRTVCGSPLHF,TGTGCCAGCAGCAAGGATCGGACAGTATGTGGATCACCCCTCCACTTT
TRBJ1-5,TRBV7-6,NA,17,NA,CASSSDSRKDSNQPQHF,TGTGCCAGCAGCTCGGACAGCCGCAAGGATAGCAATCAGCCCCAGCATTTT
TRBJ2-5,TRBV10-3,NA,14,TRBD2,CAISSGGARETQYF,TGTGCCATCAGTAGCGGGGGGGCCAGGGAGACCCAGTACTTC
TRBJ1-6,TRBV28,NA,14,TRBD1,CASTPGQANSPLHF,TGTGCCAGCACTCCGGGACAGGCAAATTCACCCCTCCACTTT
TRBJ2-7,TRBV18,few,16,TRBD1,CASSPPWSRGHDEQYF,TGTGCCAGCTCACCACCTTGGTCCAGGGGGCACGACGAGCAGTACTTC
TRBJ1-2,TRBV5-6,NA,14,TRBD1,CASSPGTGVYGYTF,TGTGCCAGCAGCCCCGGGACAGGGGTTTATGGCTACACCTTC
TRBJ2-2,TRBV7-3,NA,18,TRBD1,CASSLTWPGQGSTGELFF,TGTGCCAGCAGCTTAACCTGGCCGGGACAGGGGTCCACCGGGGAGCTGTTTTTT
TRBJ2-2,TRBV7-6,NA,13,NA,CASSPTSSGELFF,TGTGCCAGCAGCCCCACTAGCAGCGGGGAGCTGTTTTTT
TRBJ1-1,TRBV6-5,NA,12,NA,CASRPATEMAFF,TGTGCCAGCAGGCCGGCAACAGAGATGGCTTTCTTT
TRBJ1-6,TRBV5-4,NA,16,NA,CASSGRVGGLDSPLHF,TGTGCCAGCAGCGGCCGGGTGGGAGGGCTGGACTCACCCCTCCACTTT